Below, 20 T cell receptor beta chains from the same sample are listed, as sequenced in a study of T cells in Graves' hyperthyroidism and ophthalmopathy. Amplification targeted TCR beta CDR3 regions from RNA transcripts. TCR CDR3 underwent first-round RT-PCR with the HTBI primer set. Each CDR3 protein gets one entry after TCRdb re-called the multiplex PCR reads with MiXCR. The sample lists about 610,000 distinct CDR3 sequences, about 15% occurring once. Sequencing was performed on blood. The receptors come from a woman in her 40s with Graves' ophthalmopathy.

This clonotype was seen at least ten times. This sequence joins TRBV7-3 and TRBJ2-4; no firm D call. Germline lookup yields CDR1 SGHTA and CDR2 FQGTGA. This CDR3 contains 13 residues. Trimming removed 3 bases at V and 8 bases at J, with 11 bases between. The CDR3 DNA sequence: TGTGCCAGCAGCTTCACCCCCACGGACATTCAGTACTTC. Its protein is CASSFTPTDIQYF. The full variable domain, rest sourced from reference TRBV7-3 and TRBJ2-4, is GAGVSQTPSNKVTEKGKYVELRCDPISGHTALYWYRQSLGQGPEFLIYFQGTGAADDSGLPNDRFFAVRPEGSVSTLKIQRTERGDSAVYLCASSFTPTDIQYFGAGTRLSVL.

This clonotype was observed at least ten times. The V call is TRBV27, the J call TRBJ1-2, with TRBD1 as a possible D gene (6 bases). The germline V and J ends were trimmed by 0 bases and 7 bases, with 9 bases remaining between them. The V gene's germline CDR1 is MNHEY and CDR2 SMNVEV (reference sequence). CDR3 length: 13 residues. CDR3 region: CASSLSKGVGYTF. In DNA form, the CDR3 reads TGTGCCAGCAGTTTATCGAAGGGGGTTGGCTACACCTTC.

Ten or more counts support this clonotype. The V and J genes are TRBV28 and TRBJ1-5; maybe TRBD1 (5 bases). V lost 2 bases and J lost 5, with 10 bases in between. Germline CDR1 is MDHEN and CDR2 is SYDVKM. This CDR3 is 14 amino acids long. The CDR3 reads CASSLIVRDQPQHF. The CDR3 region has the DNA TGTGCCAGCAGTTTAATAGTCAGGGATCAGCCCCAGCATTTT.

This clonotype was seen many times. This chain joins TRBV7-2 and TRBJ2-5; 7 positions match TRBD2. From germline, CDR1 is SGHTA and CDR2 FQGNSA. J gave up 5 bases and V 3 bases, and 6 bases lay outside the gene matches. This CDR3 comprises 14 residues. CDR3 nucleotide sequence: TGTGCCAGCAGCTTTCAAGCGGGATACGAGACCCAGTACTTC. Amino acids: CASSFQAGYETQYF.

V gene TRBV6-2 or TRBV6-3 combines with J gene TRBJ1-1; tentatively, D is TRBD1 (5 bases). This CDR3 has 15 amino acids. Trimming took 7 bases from V and 5 from J, leaving 20 bases between them. Germline-derived CDR1 and CDR2 are MNHEY and SVGEGT. CDR3 sequence reads: CASTGRSGRDTEAFF. The CDR3 DNA sequence: TGTGCCAGCACAGGGCGTTCGGGGCGGGATACTGAAGCTTTCTTT.

This clonotype was observed many times. The J gene is TRBJ2-7, the V gene TRBV28; D is perhaps TRBD1 (6 bases). V gave up 6 bases and J gave up 1 base, with 10 bases separating them. From germline, CDR1 is MDHEN and CDR2 SYDVKM. This CDR3 has 13 amino acids. CDR3 nucleotide sequence: TGTGCCAGCAGGGACAGATCATCCTACGAGCAGTACTTC. This gives the protein CASRDRSSYEQYF.

This clonotype was seen at least ten times. The chain combines TRBV6-1 with TRBJ1-1; D remains unclear. The CDR3 consists of 12 residues. Looked up from germline, CDR1 is MNHNS and CDR2 is SASEGT. Trimming stripped 6 bases from V and 1 base from J, with 6 bases between. This CDR3 reads CASRGGNTEAFF. The CDR3 DNA sequence: TGTGCCAGCAGAGGAGGGAACACTGAAGCTTTCTTT.

The V call is TRBV27, the J call TRBJ1-1, with unresolved D. The CDR3 contains 15 residues. The V gene lost 11 bases and the J gene lost 1 base, with 20 bases spanning the gap. From germline, CDR1 is MNHEY and CDR2 SMNVEV (reference sequence). CDR3 sequence: CAVLIVRRENTEAFF. The CDR3, as DNA: TGTGCCGTACTTATAGTGCGGCGGGAGAACACTGAAGCTTTCTTT.

This clonotype showed up many times. The junction differs from germline at one of its ends, possibly a read error. The genes are TRBV28 and TRBJ2-7; TRBD1 agrees at 10 bases. The CDR3 consists of 15 residues. Germline assignment: CDR1 MDHEN and CDR2 SYDVKM. CDR3 amino acids: CAGSQDRGFFYEQYF. The CDR3 DNA reads TGTGCCGGCAGCCAGGACAGGGGGTTCTTCTACGAGCAGTACTTC. Filled out from reference TRBV28 and TRBJ2-7, the complete variable domain reads DVKVTQSSRYLVKRTGEKVFLECVQDMDHENMFWYRQDPGLGLRLIYFSYDVKMKEKGDIPEGYSVSREKKERFSLILESASTNQTSMYLCAGSQDRGFFYEQYFGPGTRLTVT.

The chain is built from TRBV30 and TRBJ1-6; D not certain. The V end lost 0 bases, the J end lost 2 bases, and 8 bases lay between the germline ends. Germline loops: CDR1 GTSNPN, CDR2 SVGIG (reference sequence). The CDR3 is 15 amino acids. CDR3 protein: CAWSVTDPYNSPLHF. CDR3 DNA sequence: TGTGCCTGGAGTGTAACTGACCCCTATAATTCACCCCTCCACTTT.

This clonotype was recorded a few times. The chain joins TRBV4-1 to TRBJ2-6, with 7 bases identical to TRBD1. There are 20 residues in the CDR3. The trim removed 2 bases at V and 1 base at J, leaving 14 bases unmatched. CDR1 is MGHRA, CDR2 YSYEKL, per germline. The CDR3 protein is CASSQSLGQLFSSGANVLTF. The CDR3, as DNA: TGCGCCAGCAGCCAATCCCTGGGACAGCTCTTTTCTTCTGGGGCCAACGTCCTGACTTTC.

Many counts were recorded for this clonotype. The chain joins TRBV11-2 to TRBJ2-5, with TRBD2 matching 7 bases. Looked up from germline, CDR1 is SGHAT and CDR2 is FQNNGV. After removal of 3 bases from V and 1 base from J, the junction contained 5 bases not matched to a gene. This CDR3 is 15 amino acids long. The CDR3 bases are TGTGCCAGCAGCTTCGAGGGACTAACCCAAGAGACCCAGTACTTC. This sequence encodes CASSFEGLTQETQYF.

In regard to this clonotype: This could be a read error, since a much larger clone is one nucleotide away. The CDR3 loop is CASSLGPTGERYF. The CDR3 DNA reads as TGTGCCAGCAGCTTGGGACCTACGGGAGAGCGGTACTTC. The J gene is TRBJ2-7, the V gene TRBV7-8, with TRBD2 as a possible D gene (6 bases). The CDR3 has 13 amino acids. Germline CDR1 SGHVS, CDR2 FQNEAQ. The full variable domain, in which reference TRBV7-8 and TRBJ2-7 provide the parts outside the CDR3, is GAGVSQSPRYKVAKRGQDVALRCDPISGHVSLFWYQQALGQGPEFLTYFQNEAQLDKSGLPSDRFFAERPEGSVSTLKIQRTQQEDSAVYLCASSLGPTGERYFGPGTRLTVT.

This clonotype was counted only a few times. The rearrangement uses TRBV5-1 and TRBJ2-5, with 8 bases fitting TRBD2. Germline lookup yields CDR1 SGHRS and CDR2 YFSETQ. V was clipped by 2 bases and J by 1 base; unmatched bases: 4. The CDR3 has 15 amino acids. In DNA, the CDR3 is TGCGCCAGCAGCTTCCCTAGCGGGCTCCAAGAGACCCAGTACTTC. It translates to CASSFPSGLQETQYF.

The chain combines TRBV6-2 or TRBV6-3 with TRBJ1-3, with D hard to call. V lost 8 bases and J 11 bases, leaving 10 bases between the germline ends. The CDR3 sequence is 10 residues long. Germline-derived CDR1 and CDR2 are MNHEY and SVGEGT. The CDR3 is CASPWIAIYF. The CDR3 DNA reads as TGTGCCAGCCCATGGATCGCCATATATTTT.

This chain joins TRBV10-3 and TRBJ1-1; D perhaps matches TRBD1 (5 bases). The CDR3 is 15 residues long. CDR1 ENHRY and CDR2 SYGVKD come from the germline V gene. The V gene lost 2 bases and the J gene lost 3 bases, with 13 bases spanning the gap. CDR3 sequence: CAISEPQVWDTEAFF. The DNA for the CDR3 is TGTGCCATCAGTGAGCCACAGGTTTGGGACACTGAAGCTTTCTTT.

This clonotype was found many times. The rearrangement links TRBV20-1 to TRBJ2-5; D gene ambiguous. The ends were cut back, 0 bases at V and 2 bases at J, with 13 bases in the middle. This CDR3 contains 15 residues. Germline values: CDR1 DFQATT, CDR2 SNEGSKA (reference sequence). The CDR3 coding sequence is TGCAGTGCTAGAGATGTTGGACGCCATCAAGAGACCCAGTACTTC. This encodes CSARDVGRHQETQYF.

This clonotype occurred many times. This rearrangement joins TRBV28 to TRBJ1-2; maybe TRBD1 (5 bases). Trimming removed 6 bases at V and 8 bases at J, with 16 bases between. Germline CDR1 is MDHEN and CDR2 is SYDVKM. This CDR3 has 13 residues. As DNA, the CDR3 is TGTGCCAGCAGAACGGGACTCCAAGGGGGCTACACCTTC. Translated: CASRTGLQGGYTF.

This clonotype was recorded at least ten times. The chain links TRBV7-8 to TRBJ1-1; TRBD1 matches at 11 bases. Germline V gene sequence: CDR1 SGHVS, CDR2 FQNEAQ. This CDR3 has 16 amino acids. V was clipped by 2 bases and J by 4 bases; unmatched bases: 6. CDR3 DNA: TGTGCCAGCAGCTTAATGGGACAGGGGGTGAGCACTGAAGCTTTCTTT. Protein product: CASSLMGQGVSTEAFF.

This clonotype was observed at least ten times. The chain uses TRBV10-3 and TRBJ2-4, with no clear D. Deletions cut 0 bases from V and 4 bases from J, with 10 bases between. Germline CDR1 and CDR2: ENHRY and SYGVKD. The CDR3 loop spans 15 amino acids. The CDR3 DNA reads TGTGCCATCAGTGAGTCGGGCATCGCGAAAAACATTCAGTACTTC. Its protein is CAISESGIAKNIQYF.